This T cell receptor beta chain comes out of a study of post-analysis software for immune sequencing data. Study outcomes and limitations: With TRBV5-6, TRBV5-1 and TRBV20-1 included, about five TRBV segments were more frequent in patients than in controls.

This CDR3 has 14 residues. V lost 4 bases to trimming and J lost 4 bases, with 11 bases between them. The germline V gene encodes CDR1 SGHKS and CDR2 YYEKEE (reference sequence). Turning to this clonotype: The antigen remains unidentified.

Unique molecular identifiers were present in the TCR beta cDNA libraries. Via MiXCR, TCRdb re-called the PCR reads, giving one row per CDR3 protein. The sample yields approximately 350,000 distinct CDR3 sequences, roughly 35% seen once. Sequencing used blood. The chain links TRBV5-5 to TRBJ1-4; D not certain. This clonotype originated in a girl aged 5-17 years with multiple sclerosis. In DNA, the CDR3 is TGTGCCAGCAGCCTAAGAAATGATAATGAAAAACTGTTTTTT. Protein: CASSLRNDNEKLFF. Variable domain in full (rest from reference TRBV5-5 and TRBJ1-4): DAGVTQSPTHLIKTRGQQVTLRCSPISGHKSVSWYQQVLGQGPQFIFQYYEKEERGRGNFPDRFSARQFPNYSSELNVNALLLGDSALYLCASSLRNDNEKLFFGSGTQLSVL.